Listed below are T cell receptor beta chains from one sample, sequenced in a study of blood T cell repertoires in COVID-19. Sequencing was performed with immunoSEQ multiplex PCR; in TCRdb, only in-frame clones are kept and a portion is missing. The data contain about 480,000 clones, around 89% of them singletons. Specimen: peripheral blood. The receptors stem from a woman in her 30s with acute or convalescent COVID-19. Both conserved end residues are part of each CDR3. D genes are given only for firm matches. Size is stated for part of the rows, as once, few or many counts, or as a class when the clone is expanded.

V gene	J gene	clone size	D gene	CDR3 protein	CDR3 DNA
TRBV25-1	TRBJ2-5	once	TRBD1	CASSELGQGYQETQYF	TGTGCCAGCAGTGAATTAGGACAGGGATACCAAGAGACCCAGTACTTC
TRBV4-1	TRBJ2-7	.	.	CASSQDSRQTYEQYF	TGCGCCAGCAGCCAAGACTCGCGACAGACCTACGAGCAGTACTTC
TRBV9	TRBJ2-3	.	TRBD2	CASSPNSGGATTDTQYF	TGTGCCAGCAGCCCGAATAGCGGGGGGGCGACCACAGATACGCAGTATTTT
TRBV11-2	TRBJ2-3	.	TRBD2	CASSFSGGGMDTQYF	TGTGCCAGCAGCTTTTCGGGGGGGGGAATGGATACGCAGTATTTT
TRBV10-2	TRBJ1-3	.	.	CASRKDRLSGNTIYF	TGCGCCAGCAGAAAAGACAGACTCTCTGGAAACACCATATATTTT
TRBV2	TRBJ1-1	.	.	CASSGAHTEAFF	TGTGCCAGCAGTGGGGCTCACACTGAAGCTTTCTTT
TRBV3-1/TRBV3-2	TRBJ2-2	.	.	CASSRNPSAGELFF	TGTGCCAGCAGCCGCAACCCGAGTGCCGGGGAGCTGTTTTTT
TRBV28	TRBJ2-7	once	TRBD1	CASSLGGTGVEQYF	TGTGCCAGCAGTTTGGGGGGGACAGGGGTTGAGCAGTACTTC
TRBV2	TRBJ2-1	.	TRBD1	CASKAGQGLYNEQFF	TGTGCCAGCAAGGCCGGACAGGGCCTCTACAATGAGCAGTTCTTC
TRBV18	TRBJ1-1	.	TRBD1	CASSSGTVGAFF	TGTGCCAGCTCATCGGGGACAGTTGGTGCTTTCTTT
TRBV6-5	TRBJ1-4	.	.	CASRRAVNEKLFF	TGTGCCAGCAGACGCGCCGTTAATGAAAAACTGTTTTTT
TRBV10-2	TRBJ2-2	.	.	CASSVGVLGELFF	TGCGCCAGCAGTGTCGGGGTCCTAGGGGAGCTGTTTTTT
TRBV28	TRBJ2-4	.	.	CASSLGGTKNIQYF	TGTGCCAGCAGTTTAGGCGGAACAAAAAACATTCAGTACTTC
TRBV29-1	TRBJ2-1	.	TRBD1	CSVDPTGSSYNEQFF	TGCAGCGTTGATCCGACAGGGTCATCCTACAATGAGCAGTTCTTC
TRBV5-1	TRBJ1-5	.	.	CASSPGTGNQPQHF	TGCGCCAGCAGCCCGGGAACGGGCAATCAGCCCCAGCATTTT
TRBV7-2	TRBJ2-1	once	TRBD2	CASSLPRGGSGVYNEQFF	TGTGCCAGCAGCTTACCCCGGGGGGGATCGGGAGTGTACAATGAGCAGTTCTTC
TRBV19	TRBJ1-1	.	TRBD1	CASSIVVPEGATEAFF	TGTGCCAGTAGTATAGTAGTCCCTGAGGGGGCCACTGAAGCTTTCTTT
TRBV27	TRBJ2-7	.	.	CASSGRRGSYEQYF	TGTGCCAGCAGCGGGCGGCGGGGCAGCTACGAGCAGTACTTC
TRBV5-4	TRBJ1-1	.	.	CASSFGGEAFF	TGTGCCAGCAGCTTCGGGGGTGAAGCTTTCTTT
TRBV5-4	TRBJ2-3	.	TRBD2	CASSSTSSGRYF	TGTGCCAGCAGCTCGACTAGCTCGGGTCGGTATTTT
TRBV7-9	TRBJ2-7	.	.	CASSLAGTPEQYF	TGTGCCAGCAGCTTAGCCGGGACTCCCGAGCAGTACTTC
TRBV6-5	TRBJ1-1	once	.	CASSYVLNTEAFF	TGTGCCAGCAGTTACGTTCTAAACACTGAAGCTTTCTTT
TRBV6-5	TRBJ2-7	once	.	CASSYGQSYEQYF	TGTGCCAGCAGTTACGGACAGAGCTACGAGCAGTACTTC
TRBV9	TRBJ2-7	.	TRBD1	CASSSTTGGGIYEQYF	TGTGCCAGCAGCTCCACTACAGGGGGCGGGATCTACGAGCAGTACTTC
TRBV9	TRBJ1-6	.	.	CASSVGSTGPLHF	TGTGCCAGCAGCGTGGGGAGCACTGGGCCCCTCCACTTT
TRBV11-2	TRBJ1-2	.	.	CASSLGSVGYTF	TGTGCCAGCAGCTTAGGTTCGGTTGGCTACACCTTC
TRBV5-1	TRBJ2-3	.	.	CASSGKGLTSTDTQYF	TGCGCCAGCAGCGGAAAGGGACTCACTAGCACAGATACGCAGTATTTT
TRBV5-5	TRBJ2-7	.	.	CASSLVGPWEQYF	TGTGCCAGCAGTTTAGTGGGGCCGTGGGAGCAGTACTTC
TRBV5-8	TRBJ1-2	.	TRBD1	CASSFPDRAVGYTF	TGTGCCAGCAGCTTTCCGGACAGGGCTGTCGGCTACACCTTC
TRBV6-4	TRBJ2-2	once	TRBD1	CASRAQGAGTGELFF	TGTGCCAGCAGAGCACAGGGGGCCGGGACCGGGGAGCTGTTTTTT
TRBV5-8	TRBJ1-2	.	TRBD1	CASSFLMTGGVYGYTF	TGTGCCAGCAGCTTCCTTATGACAGGGGGCGTCTATGGCTACACCTTC
TRBV5-1	TRBJ2-2	.	.	CASSPLSNTGELFF	TGCGCCAGCAGCCCTTTATCGAACACCGGGGAGCTGTTTTTT
TRBV10-3	TRBJ2-5	.	.	CAISERRLSAQYF	TGTGCCATCAGTGAGCGTCGTCTATCGGCCCAGTACTTC
TRBV24-1	TRBJ2-3	.	TRBD1	CATSDTGEVLTDTQYF	TGTGCCACCAGTGACACAGGGGAAGTATTGACAGATACGCAGTATTTT
TRBV4-1	TRBJ2-7	few	.	CASSQPHNYEQYF	TGCGCCAGCAGCCAACCCCACAACTACGAGCAGTACTTC
TRBV28	TRBJ1-6	.	.	CASSSRSPLHF	TGTGCCAGCAGTAGTAGATCACCCCTCCACTTT
TRBV7-6	TRBJ1-5	.	.	CASSLSFGRNQPQHF	TGTGCCAGCAGCCTTTCCTTCGGGAGAAATCAGCCCCAGCATTTT
TRBV28	TRBJ1-1	.	TRBD1	CASSFPGQLNTEAFF	TGTGCCAGCAGTTTCCCGGGACAGCTGAACACTGAAGCTTTCTTT
TRBV19	TRBJ1-2	.	.	CASSPAGQGRGYTF	TGTGCCAGTAGTCCAGCGGGACAAGGGCGGGGCTACACCTTC
TRBV19	TRBJ2-1	.	.	CASSAETYNEQFF	TGTGCCAGTAGTGCGGAAACCTACAATGAGCAGTTCTTC
TRBV28	TRBJ2-7	.	.	CASSLTTVYEQYF	TGTGCCAGCAGTCTCACAACAGTCTACGAGCAGTACTTC
TRBV5-5	TRBJ2-6	.	.	CASSLEVSGANVLTF	TGTGCCAGCAGCTTAGAGGTCTCTGGGGCCAACGTCCTGACTTTC
TRBV6-5	TRBJ1-1	.	.	CASSYSGQLNTEAFF	TGTGCCAGCAGTTACTCCGGACAGCTGAACACTGAAGCTTTCTTT
TRBV6-5	TRBJ1-2	.	.	CASSVRGGYGYTF	TGTGCCAGCAGCGTCAGGGGTGGATATGGCTACACCTTC
TRBV5-1	TRBJ1-1	.	.	CASSPRAGNTEAFF	TGCGCCAGCAGCCCGAGGGCAGGGAACACTGAAGCTTTCTTT
TRBV18	TRBJ2-7	.	.	CASSPGGGNEQYF	TGTGCCAGCTCACCGGGCGGGGGCAACGAGCAGTACTTC
TRBV9	TRBJ2-5	.	.	CASSVGLGETQYF	TGTGCCAGCAGCGTAGGCCTAGGAGAGACCCAGTACTTC
TRBV5-4	TRBJ2-5	.	TRBD1	CASSKRDRVASDQYF	TGTGCCAGCAGCAAACGGGACAGGGTCGCTTCCGACCAGTACTTC
TRBV27	TRBJ1-4	.	TRBD1	CASLEGQQIEKLFF	TGTGCCAGCCTTGAGGGACAGCAGATAGAAAAACTGTTTTTT
TRBV25-1	TRBJ1-5	.	TRBD1	CASSLTGGNQPQHF	TGTGCCAGCAGCTTAACAGGGGGCAATCAGCCCCAGCATTTT